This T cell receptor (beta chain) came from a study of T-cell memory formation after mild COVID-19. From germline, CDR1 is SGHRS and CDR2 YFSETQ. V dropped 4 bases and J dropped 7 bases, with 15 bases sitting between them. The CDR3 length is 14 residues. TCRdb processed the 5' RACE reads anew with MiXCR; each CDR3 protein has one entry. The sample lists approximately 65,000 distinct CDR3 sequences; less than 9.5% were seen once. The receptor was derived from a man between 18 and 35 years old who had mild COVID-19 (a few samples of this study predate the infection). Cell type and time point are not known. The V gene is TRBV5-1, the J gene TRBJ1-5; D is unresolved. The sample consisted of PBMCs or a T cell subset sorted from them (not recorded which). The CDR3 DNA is TGCGCCAGCAGCCCGGACGTAACGGGGCAGCCCCAGCATTTT. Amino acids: CASSPDVTGQPQHF. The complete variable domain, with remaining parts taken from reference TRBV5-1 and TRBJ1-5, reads KAGVTQTPRYLIKTRGQQVTLSCSPISGHRSVSWYQQTPGQGLQFLFEYFSETQRNKGNFPGRFSGRQFSNSRSEMNVSTLELGDSALYLCASSPDVTGQPQHFGDGTRLSIL.